This TCR beta chain was sequenced for a study of cytomegalovirus exposure and HLA in healthy donors. Losses at the gene ends were 2 bases for V and 12 bases for J; bases not matched to a gene: 3. Looked up from germline, CDR1 is MNHEY and CDR2 is SVGAGI. This CDR3 region has 12 residues. The PCR was carried out with 60 Vbeta primers and 13 Jbeta primers. Produced via immunoSEQ multiplex PCR; TCRdb's table is partial and in-frame only. The table shows around 150,000 clones, with approximately 83% occurring only once. Sequenced material: PBMCs. The receptor was derived from a young man in good health and CMV-seropositive. The rearrangement joins TRBV6-5 to TRBJ1-5; 8 bases map to TRBD1. The CDR3 DNA is TGTGCCAGCAGTTACATGGGACAGGACCAGCATTTT. Translation: CASSYMGQDQHF.